This TCR beta chain is drawn from a study of T cell changes during pregnancy in multiple sclerosis (dated by TCRdb to 2018 to 2020). For the study in its entirety: In women with multiple sclerosis, the researchers looked at how the T cell repertoire shifted as pregnancy progressed.

As regards this clone: Its cognate antigen has yet to be identified. It has no much larger one-base neighbor in the sample; base qualities were not kept.

Library preparation used the immunoSEQ multiplex PCR assay. Not all clones reach the TCRdb copy of this immuneACCESS table, which keeps in-frame sequences only. Checked studies attribute under half of the gap to unresolved V genes and leave the rest unexplained. A total of 25,000 to 35,000 clones appear in this sample, roughly 89% of them only once. The ten largest clones capture approximately 10% of the sample. Trimming at the junction amounts to 2 bases on V and 12 bases on J, and the germline ends lie 12 bases apart. The CDR3, cysteine through phenylalanine, is 12 amino acids long. The sequence is cut down to CDR3 DNA, 36 bases in frame from base 1. CDR1 and CDR2 were assigned from the germline V gene (reference sequence) as SGHNT and YYREEE.

This material consisted of CD8+ T cells from peripheral blood mononuclear cells, taken in the second trimester of pregnancy. This TCR was recovered from a female donor with multiple sclerosis, enrolled in a pregnancy study. The chain was built from TRBV5-4 and TRBJ2-1, and possibly TRBD1, on 6 matching bases. The bases read TGTGCCAGCAGCTTCGGACAGATGGGGCAGTTCTTC. This gives the protein CASSFGQMGQFF.